This T cell receptor beta chain was recovered during a study of shared clonotypes between healthy human individuals. The method was immunoSEQ multiplex PCR; TCRdb's version includes in-frame clones alone and lacks a portion of them. Of about 690,000 clones in the sample, 90% were seen once. The CDR3 has 15 residues. V shed 6 bases, J shed 4 bases, and the junction held 12 bases outside the gene matches. CDR1 is MDHEN and CDR2 is SYDVKM in the germline V gene. Sequencing was carried out using memory CD8+ T cells from PBMCs. The subset was: CD45RO+ cells pooled with CCR7-negative TemRA cells. The chain uses TRBV28 and TRBJ2-7; 7 bases fit TRBD1. The receptor was derived from a man aged 18 to 29 in good health. Some clones in this sample may be carry-over from other donors' samples. The CDR3 DNA follows: TGTGCCAGCAGCCTGGAAGGGGGCATTTTTTACGAGCAGTACTTC. Amino acids: CASSLEGGIFYEQYF.